Following are 17 T cell receptor beta chains from one sample sequenced in a study of T cell repertoires in cytomegalovirus infection. MiXCR, run by TCRdb on the reads, gives a single entry per CDR3 protein. Of a few hundred thousand distinct CDR3 sequences listed, over 7.5% are singletons. Sample: PBMCs. The source of these receptors is a human donor in good health (CMV status not recorded). Some clones in this sample may be carry-over from other donors' samples.

This clonotype was seen repeatedly, ten times or more. This sequence joins TRBV6-2 or TRBV6-3 and TRBJ2-1, with TRBD2 identical over 14 bases. The J segment lost 2 bases and the V segment lost 6 bases, leaving 3 bases of the junction unmatched. The CDR3 runs to 16 residues. Germline CDR1 MNHEY, CDR2 SVGEGT. CDR3 region: CASRGGLAGAYNEQFF. The CDR3 DNA follows: TGTGCCAGCAGAGGGGGACTAGCGGGAGCCTACAATGAGCAGTTCTTC.

The chain employs TRBV28 and TRBJ2-3, with D perhaps TRBD1 (6 bases). Trimming removed 3 bases at V and 0 bases at J, with 10 bases between. The CDR3 is 15 residues long. CDR1 is MDHEN and CDR2 is SYDVKM in the germline V gene. The CDR3 nucleotides read TGTGCCAGCAGTTTGGACAGCTTAAGCACAGATACGCAGTATTTT. Translating gives CASSLDSLSTDTQYF.

In this sample, this clonotype turned up many times. The gene calls are TRBV11-2 and TRBJ1-6; TRBD1 agrees at 7 bases. The CDR3 contains 13 residues. The trim removed 8 bases at V and 6 bases at J, leaving 4 bases unmatched. Per germline, CDR1 SGHAT and CDR2 FQNNGV. CDR3 sequence reads: CASVGTANSPLHF. The DNA for the CDR3 is TGTGCCAGCGTTGGGACAGCTAATTCACCCCTCCACTTT.

The chain recombines TRBV6-2 or TRBV6-3 with TRBJ2-5, with a weak D call TRBD2 (5 bases). The CDR3 loop spans 16 amino acids. V lost 7 bases, J lost 0 bases, and 18 bases lay in between. Germline loops: CDR1 MNHEY, CDR2 SVGEGT. The CDR3 region is CASTSLLGADQETQYF. The CDR3 DNA reads as TGTGCCAGCACCTCCCTCCTCGGAGCGGACCAAGAGACCCAGTACTTC.

This clonotype was seen a few times. The V and J genes are TRBV6-2 or TRBV6-3 and TRBJ2-2; no clear D. From germline, CDR1 is MNHEY and CDR2 SVGEGT. V was pared by 2 bases and J by 4 bases, with 11 bases between. The CDR3 extends over 15 amino acids. The CDR3 here is CASSYGWSGTGELFF. The CDR3 bases are TGTGCCAGCAGTTACGGGTGGAGTGGCACCGGGGAGCTGTTTTTT.

This clonotype was seen more than once but under ten times. This rearrangement joins TRBV7-8 to TRBJ2-5, with 7 bases matching TRBD1. The CDR3 spans 16 residues. In germline, CDR1 is SGHVS, CDR2 FQNEAQ. The ends lost 2 bases at V and 1 base at J; junction bases unmatched: 7. CDR3 DNA sequence: TGTGCCAGCAGCTTACCCCGGACAGGACCCCAAGAGACCCAGTACTTC. Its translation: CASSLPRTGPQETQYF.

This clonotype was counted only a few times. The chain recombines TRBV15 with TRBJ2-2; TRBD2 agrees at 8 bases. Germline assignment: CDR1 LNHNV and CDR2 YYDKDF (reference sequence). V was clipped by 0 bases and J by 1 base; unmatched bases: 1. The CDR3 sequence is 16 residues long. CDR3 region: CATSRDREGNTGELFF. The CDR3 nucleotides are TGTGCCACCAGCAGAGATCGGGAGGGGAACACCGGGGAGCTGTTTTTT.

This chain uses TRBV14 with TRBJ2-7; 11 positions agree with TRBD2. Germline V gene data show CDR1 as SGHDN and CDR2 as FVKESK. This CDR3 contains 15 residues. V shed 2 bases, J shed 4 bases, and the junction held 4 bases outside the gene matches. In DNA form, the CDR3 reads TGTGCCAGCAGCCAACCGACTAGCGGGAAATACGAGCAGTACTTC. It yields the protein CASSQPTSGKYEQYF.

This clonotype was seen a handful of times. The V and J genes are TRBV12-3 or TRBV12-4 and TRBJ1-2, with D possibly being TRBD1 (5 bases). V was cut by 3 bases and J by 5 bases, with 19 bases left in between. This CDR3 has 16 amino acids. The chain's CDR3 is CASSFQSGGDVYGYTF. The CDR3 DNA reads as TGTGCCAGCAGTTTCCAGTCGGGCGGGGACGTGTATGGCTACACCTTC.

The V and J genes are TRBV14 and TRBJ2-1; D gene unclear. V shed 4 bases and J shed 9 bases, with 16 bases lying between them. Per germline, CDR1 SGHDN and CDR2 FVKESK. The CDR3 totals 14 residues. This CDR3 reads CASSPFRWTGEQFF. The CDR3, as DNA: TGTGCCAGCAGCCCCTTTCGCTGGACGGGTGAGCAGTTCTTC.

The table lists this clonotype with a few counts. V usage is TRBV5-4 and J usage is TRBJ1-2; 7 nucleotides align to TRBD1. Per germline, CDR1 SGHNT and CDR2 YYREEE (reference sequence). The ends lost 4 bases at V and 5 bases at J; junction bases unmatched: 11. This CDR3 has 15 amino acids. CDR3 DNA: TGTGCCAGCAGCCTCAGAGGGGGCGCCGGGTATGGCTACACCTTC. Its protein is CASSLRGGAGYGYTF.

The V call is TRBV18, the J call TRBJ2-2, with a weak D call TRBD2 (6 bases). V was shortened by 1 base and J by 6 bases, with 18 bases between the two germline ends. The CDR3 totals 17 residues. CDR1 and CDR2 (germline): KGHSH, LQKENI. CDR3 sequence: CASSPLLRSGSSGELFF. In DNA, the CDR3 is TGTGCCAGCTCACCACTCCTGCGCTCCGGGAGCTCCGGGGAGCTGTTTTTT.

This clonotype appeared a few times. Here the CDR3 reads CSGRLAGLTDTQYF. The CDR3 coding sequence is TGCAGTGGGAGACTAGCGGGGCTCACAGATACGCAGTATTTT. The chain has TRBV20-1 and TRBJ2-3; 11 bases line up with TRBD2. The germline V gene has CDR1 DFQATT and CDR2 SNEGSKA (reference sequence). This CDR3 region has 14 residues. J was trimmed by 2 bases and V by 7 bases; bases with no gene match: 5.

This clonotype occurred many times. The chain has TRBV4-2 and TRBJ2-1, with 9 nucleotides matching TRBD2. Germline lookup yields CDR1 LGHNA and CDR2 YNFKEQ. This CDR3 has 16 residues. V gave up 4 bases and J gave up 1 base; unmatched junction bases: 5. CDR3 in amino acids: CASSLRLAESYNEQFF. The CDR3 DNA reads as TGTGCCAGCAGCCTTCGACTAGCGGAGTCCTACAATGAGCAGTTCTTC.

There are many counts of this clonotype. V is TRBV4-3 and J is TRBJ1-1, with a weak D call TRBD1 (5 bases). Germline V lookup: CDR1 LGHNA, CDR2 YSLEER. V lost 1 base to trimming and J lost 0 bases, with 9 bases between them. The CDR3 loop spans 15 amino acids. As DNA, the CDR3 is TGCGCCAGCAGCCAAGGGGGCAGGGTGAACACTGAAGCTTTCTTT. Translating it yields CASSQGGRVNTEAFF.

There are a few counts of this clonotype. This chain connects TRBV27 to TRBJ2-4; 7 bases are shared with TRBD1. Germline-derived CDR1 and CDR2 are MNHEY and SMNVEV (reference sequence). The V segment lost 4 bases and the J segment 1 base; nucleotides outside the gene matches: 13. This CDR3 is 18 amino acids long. CDR3 nucleotides: TGTGCCAGCAGTTCTCCGCGCCCAGGGGGAAGGGCCAAAAACATTCAGTACTTC. Translation: CASSSPRPGGRAKNIQYF.

The table lists this clonotype with many counts. The chain links TRBV27 to TRBJ2-3; D may be TRBD1 or TRBD2 (5 bases each). Between the trimmed V and J ends, which lost 3 bases and 1 base, there was a span of 14 bases. From germline, CDR1 is MNHEY and CDR2 SMNVEV (reference sequence). The CDR3 covers 16 residues. This chain's CDR3 is CASSLVRQGGTDTQYF. In nucleotides, the CDR3 is TGTGCCAGCAGTTTGGTCCGGCAGGGAGGCACAGATACGCAGTATTTT.